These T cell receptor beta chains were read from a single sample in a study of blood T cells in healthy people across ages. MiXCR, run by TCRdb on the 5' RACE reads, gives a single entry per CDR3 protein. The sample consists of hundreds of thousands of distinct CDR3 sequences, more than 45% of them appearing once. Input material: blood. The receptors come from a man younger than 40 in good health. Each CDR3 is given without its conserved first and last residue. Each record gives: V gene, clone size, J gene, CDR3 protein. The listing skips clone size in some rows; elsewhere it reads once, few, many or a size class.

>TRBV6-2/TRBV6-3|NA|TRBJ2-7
ATRKKGTVYEQY
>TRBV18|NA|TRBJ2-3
ASSLQAARTDTQY
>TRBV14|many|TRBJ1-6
ASSQGRENSPLH
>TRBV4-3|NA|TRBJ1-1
ASSQKALVPTEAF
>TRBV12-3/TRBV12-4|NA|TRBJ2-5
ASSLAQASGRLQETQY
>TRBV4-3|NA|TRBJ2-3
ASSQDPPSTDTQY
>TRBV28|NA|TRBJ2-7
ASSPYQTGNNEQY
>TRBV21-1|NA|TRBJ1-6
ASSKARPGWGPGGSPLH
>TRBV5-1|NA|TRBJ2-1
ASSLAVGLGRINEQF
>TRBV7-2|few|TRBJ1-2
ASSLSFSTWGQGSRYGYT
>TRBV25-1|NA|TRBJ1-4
ASRRQGTNEKLF
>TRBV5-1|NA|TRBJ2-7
ASRTMTSGRDEQY
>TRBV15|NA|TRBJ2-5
ATSRHSTPQETQY
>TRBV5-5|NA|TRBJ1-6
ASSFRVENSPLH
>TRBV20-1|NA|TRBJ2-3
SARTSGGVNTDTQY
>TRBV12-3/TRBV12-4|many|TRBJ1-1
ASSLTTEAF
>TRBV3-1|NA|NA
ASSLEENIQY
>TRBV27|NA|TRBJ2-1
ASNPSGNRGGEQF
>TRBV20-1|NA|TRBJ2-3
SARSPGLAGGPYTDTQY
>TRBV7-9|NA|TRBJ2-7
ASSVQGSIYEQY
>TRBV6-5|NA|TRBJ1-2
ASSNSGGYT
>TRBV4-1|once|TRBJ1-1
ASSQGGTGRAF
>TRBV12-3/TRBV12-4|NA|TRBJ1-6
ASSFSGGDSPLH
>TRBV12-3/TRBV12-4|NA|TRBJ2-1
ASSLGDLNEQF
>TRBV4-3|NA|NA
ASKIQTGAYEQY
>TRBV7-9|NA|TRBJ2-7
ASSWGGINEQY
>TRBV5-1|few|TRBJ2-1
ASSLEAGGPQKF
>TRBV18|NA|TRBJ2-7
ASSSGQGVCYEQY
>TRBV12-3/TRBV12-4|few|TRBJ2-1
ASSTDRNEQF
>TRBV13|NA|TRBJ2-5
ASSPGLEWETQY
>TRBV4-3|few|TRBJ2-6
ASSQRSLDDYSGANVLT
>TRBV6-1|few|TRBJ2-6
ASSVGFGANVLT
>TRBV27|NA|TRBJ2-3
ASSSQISTDTQY
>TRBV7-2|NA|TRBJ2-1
ASSKDQLDEQF
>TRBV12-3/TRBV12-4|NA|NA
ASSLADSLNEQY
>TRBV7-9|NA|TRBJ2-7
ASSPTGGWGEQY
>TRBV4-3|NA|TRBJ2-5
ASSQTRGSGETQY
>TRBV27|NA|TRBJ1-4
ASSFGTSFGLPEKLF
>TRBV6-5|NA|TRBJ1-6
ASSAGGNSPLH
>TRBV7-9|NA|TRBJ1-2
ASSFGRELSNYGYT
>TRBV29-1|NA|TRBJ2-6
SVERSRSGANVLT
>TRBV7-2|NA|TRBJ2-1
ASSLTGTGLSYNEQF
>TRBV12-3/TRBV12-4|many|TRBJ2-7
ASSLQSSYEQY
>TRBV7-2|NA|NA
ASSPGPMDEQY
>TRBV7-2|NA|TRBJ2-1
ASSSQREQF
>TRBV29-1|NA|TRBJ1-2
SVEQKRYGYT
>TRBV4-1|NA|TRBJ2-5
ASSQILAGGETQY
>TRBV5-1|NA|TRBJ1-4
ASSERATNEKLF
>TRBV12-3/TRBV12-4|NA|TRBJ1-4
ASSLGVTIEKLF
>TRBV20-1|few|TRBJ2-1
SAPARSYNEQF
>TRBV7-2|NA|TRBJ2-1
ASSPRGGSSAYNEQF
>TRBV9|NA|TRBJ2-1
ASTGVAESSYNEQF
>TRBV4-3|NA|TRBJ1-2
ASSQGWGGDNYGYT
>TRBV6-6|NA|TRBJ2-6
ASSYDLAGANVLT
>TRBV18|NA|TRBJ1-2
ASSPPTRGYT